The sequence of this TCR beta chain was determined in a study of response to subunit inactivated influenza vaccine. Study outcomes and limitations: Each seasonal influenza vaccination recruits few new T cells, the authors suggested.

This CDR3 spans 21 amino acids. V lost 0 bases to trimming and J lost 7 bases; unmatched junction nucleotides: 19. CDR1 is MNHEY and CDR2 is SVGEGT in the germline V gene. With respect to this clonotype: The antigen is not known.

TCRdb reanalysed the RT-PCR reads using MiXCR and keeps one entry per CDR3 protein. The data hold around 530,000 distinct CDR3 sequences, with about 10% observed a single time. This TCR derives from a man aged 45-65 years who received an inactivated influenza vaccine. The sample here was PBMCs from blood, taken on the day of vaccination. The V gene is TRBV6-2 or TRBV6-3, the J gene TRBJ2-1; 12 bases are a match to TRBD2. The CDR3 DNA reads TGTGCCAGCAGTTACTCGATCTCGGAGACTAGCGGGAGTGGGGAAAAAAATGAGCAGTTCTTC. Its protein is CASSYSISETSGSGEKNEQFF.